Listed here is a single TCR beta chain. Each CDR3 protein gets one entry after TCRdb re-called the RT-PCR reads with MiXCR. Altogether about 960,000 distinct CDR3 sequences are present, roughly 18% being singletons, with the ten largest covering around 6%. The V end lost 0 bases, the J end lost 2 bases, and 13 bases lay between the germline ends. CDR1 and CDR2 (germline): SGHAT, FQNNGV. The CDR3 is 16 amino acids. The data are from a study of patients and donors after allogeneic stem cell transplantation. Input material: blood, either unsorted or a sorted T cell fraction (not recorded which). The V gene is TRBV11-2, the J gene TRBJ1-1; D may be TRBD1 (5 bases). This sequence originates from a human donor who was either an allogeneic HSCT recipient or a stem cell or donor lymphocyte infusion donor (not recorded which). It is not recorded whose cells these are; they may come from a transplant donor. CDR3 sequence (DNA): TGTGCCAGCAGCTTAGACCGTGACAGATTAAACACTGAAGCTTTCTTT. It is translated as CASSLDRDRLNTEAFF.